The T cell receptor beta chain under discussion was sequenced for a study of T cell responses to AZD1222 COVID-19 vaccine. Study-wide results and limits: Receipt of two AZD1222 doses was followed by a rise in Spike-specific TCR breadth and depth.

Method: immunoSEQ multiplex PCR; TCRdb's copy keeps in-frame clones and lacks some. Here the sample spans approximately 100,000 clones, about 89% being singletons. As regards this clone: Its cognate antigen is unknown.

Germline V CDR1 and CDR2: LGHDT, YNNKEL (reference sequence). With 0 bases clipped from V and 8 bases from J, the junction kept 4 bases outside the gene matches. The CDR3 is 14 amino acids. This receptor was obtained from an adult in good health. This chain joins TRBV3-1 (or the pseudogene TRBV3-2) and TRBJ1-5, with 7 bases lining up with TRBD1. This material consisted of peripheral blood, taken on day 0 of AZD1222 vaccination. CDR3 residues: CASSQDTGVKPQHF. The CDR3 DNA follows: TGTGCCAGCAGCCAAGATACAGGGGTAAAGCCCCAGCATTTT.